Shown below are 5 T cell receptor beta chains from a single sample sequenced in a study of resident and recirculating memory T cells in vitiligo. Measured with immunoSEQ multiplex PCR; TCRdb has only the in-frame clones, and not every one. The sample lists 40,000 to 50,000 clones; around 90% were seen once. Material: blood. The receptors stem from a male donor with vitiligo.

The chain employs TRBV5-1 and TRBJ1-1, with D possibly TRBD1 on 6 matching bases. The germline V gene encodes CDR1 SGHRS and CDR2 YFSETQ. The germline V and J ends were trimmed by 3 bases and 7 bases, with 10 bases remaining between them. The CDR3 consists of 12 residues. The DNA for the CDR3 is TGCGCCAGCAGCTCGACAGGAATTGAAGCTTTCTTT. This gives the protein CASSSTGIEAFF. Complete variable domain (other parts from reference TRBV5-1 and TRBJ1-1): KAGVTQTPRYLIKTRGQQVTLSCSPISGHRSVSWYQQTPGQGLQFLFEYFSETQRNKGNFPGRFSGRQFSNSRSEMNVSTLELGDSALYLCASSSTGIEAFFGQGTRLTVV.

The rearrangement uses TRBV2 and TRBJ2-7; 11 bases map to TRBD2. From germline, CDR1 is SNHLY and CDR2 FYNNEI. The CDR3 has 14 residues. With V trimmed by 5 bases and J by 2 bases, 2 bases remained unmatched. The CDR3 nucleotides read TGTGCCAGCAGTTTTAGCGGGGGGGCCTACGAGCAGTACTTC. Protein product: CASSFSGGAYEQYF.

The gene calls are TRBV4-1 and TRBJ2-2; 13 positions agree with TRBD2. Trimming at V came to 2 bases and at J to 6 bases, leaving 3 bases not matched to a gene. CDR1 MGHRA and CDR2 YSYEKL come from the germline V gene. The CDR3 extends over 16 amino acids. CDR3 protein: CASSQSGLAGSGELFF. The CDR3 DNA reads TGCGCCAGCAGCCAATCGGGACTAGCGGGGTCCGGGGAGCTGTTTTTT.

This clone was observed a handful of times. This rearrangement joins TRBV7-9 to TRBJ2-2; D might be TRBD1 (6 bases). The CDR3 is 12 amino acids. Germline values: CDR1 SEHNR, CDR2 FQNEAQ (reference sequence). Trimming stripped 5 bases from V and 9 bases from J, with 10 bases between. In DNA, the CDR3 is TGTGCCAGCAGCAGGGACAATCGGGAGCTGTTTTTT. This gives the protein CASSRDNRELFF.

The rearrangement links TRBV2 to TRBJ2-7; TRBD1 agrees at 9 bases. J lost 2 bases, V lost 7 bases, and 6 bases had no gene match. This CDR3 comprises 14 residues. Per the germline V gene, CDR1 is SNHLY and CDR2 is FYNNEI. CDR3: CASIPGQGTYEQYF. CDR3 coding DNA: TGTGCCAGCATACCGGGACAGGGTACCTACGAGCAGTACTTC.